This entry lists 2 T cell receptor beta chains sequenced from one sample in a study of T-cell reconstitution after alpha-beta-depleted transplantation in children (dated by TCRdb to between 2015 and 2016). Taken with the paper, the label for treatment or condition translates to: allogeneic hematopoietic cell transplantation with graft depleted of TCRalphabeta T cells and CD19 B cells. Library method: PCR. The listed sequencing device is Illumina HiSeq 2500. TCR library preparation used molecular barcoding, with unique molecular identifiers applied to normalize quantification of the TCRbeta repertoire. The public sequencing data were trimmed at Q25 with fastp and processed into clonotypes with MiXCR by TCRdb, which kept only in-frame beta chains. Identical CDR3 protein sequences are pooled into one entry, listed with their most common genes and DNA. For this sample the table gives about 290,000 distinct CDR3 sequences, of which 10% were detected only once. The ten largest clones capture around 7.5% of the sample.

This material consisted of PBMCs, taken before TCRalphabeta/CD19-depleted stem cell transplant. The receptor set was obtained from a boy under two years old with acute myeloid leukemia, due to receive a stem cell transplant.

The gene calls are TRBV25-1 and TRBJ1-6, with D possibly being TRBD1 (5 bases). Germline V gives CDR1 MGHDK, CDR2 SYGVNS. The ends were cut back, 8 bases at V and 7 bases at J, with 15 bases in the middle. The CDR3 has 14 amino acids. This CDR3 is CASAAGGWNSPLHF. CDR3 nucleotide sequence: TGTGCCAGCGCCGCTGGGGGGTGGAATTCACCCCTCCACTTT.

This clonotype was counted ten times or more. The chain joins TRBV12-3 or TRBV12-4 to TRBJ2-1; D gene ambiguous. The CDR3 sequence is 11 residues long. Trimming cost V 6 bases and J 6 bases, with 6 bases left between them. CDR3 in amino acids: CASRETNEQFF. The CDR3 DNA is TGTGCCAGCAGGGAAACCAATGAGCAGTTCTTC.